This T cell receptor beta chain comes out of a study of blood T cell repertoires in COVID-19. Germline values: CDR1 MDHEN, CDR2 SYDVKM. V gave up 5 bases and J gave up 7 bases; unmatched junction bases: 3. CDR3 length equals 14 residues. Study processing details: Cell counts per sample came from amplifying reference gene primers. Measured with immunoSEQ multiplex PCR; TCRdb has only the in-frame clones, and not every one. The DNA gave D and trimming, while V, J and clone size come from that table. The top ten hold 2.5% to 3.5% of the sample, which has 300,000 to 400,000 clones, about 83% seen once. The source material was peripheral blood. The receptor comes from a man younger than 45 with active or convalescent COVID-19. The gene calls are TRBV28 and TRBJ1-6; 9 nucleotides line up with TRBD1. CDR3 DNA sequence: TGTGCCAGCAGTCGGGGGACAGGGAATTCACCCCTCCACTTT. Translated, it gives CASSRGTGNSPLHF. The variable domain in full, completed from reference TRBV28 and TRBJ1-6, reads DVKVTQSSRYLVKRTGEKVFLECVQDMDHENMFWYRQDPGLGLRLIYFSYDVKMKEKGDIPEGYSVSREKKERFSLILESASTNQTSMYLCASSRGTGNSPLHFGNGTRLTVT.